This is a list of T cell receptor beta chains from one sample in a study of T cell responses to AZD1222 COVID-19 vaccine. The assay was immunoSEQ multiplex PCR, and TCRdb's table has in-frame clones only and misses some. Among 120,000 to 150,000 clones, roughly 88% were seen once, and the ten largest hold less than 2%. Here the sequenced sample was peripheral blood, taken 28 days after the second AZD1222 dose. The receptors were sampled from an adult who received the AZD1222 COVID-19 vaccine. Each CDR3 is given with its conserved first and last residue. A D gene is named only where the DNA matches it firmly. The listing skips clone size in some rows; elsewhere it reads once, few, many or a size class.

abundance | j_gene | d_gene | v_gene | CDR3aa | CDR3nt
- | TRBJ2-6 | - | TRBV14 | CASSLHNSGANVLTF | TGTGCCAGCAGCCTCCATAACTCTGGGGCCAACGTCCTGACTTTC
- | TRBJ1-2 | TRBD1 | TRBV4-2 | CASSQVRTGTNHYGYTF | TGTGCCAGCAGCCAAGTAAGGACAGGGACAAATCACTATGGCTACACCTTC
- | TRBJ2-1 | TRBD2 | TRBV6-1 | CASSEQSGIAGRNNEQFF | TGTGCCAGCAGTGAACAAAGCGGAATAGCGGGGCGTAACAATGAGCAGTTCTTC
- | TRBJ1-3 | - | TRBV11-2 | CASSPFGPSEYSGNTIYF | TGTGCCAGCAGCCCCTTCGGCCCCTCGGAATACTCTGGAAACACCATATATTTT
- | TRBJ2-7 | - | TRBV11-2 | CASSLEIGYEQYF | TGTGCCAGCAGCTTAGAAATCGGCTACGAGCAGTACTTC
- | TRBJ2-5 | - | TRBV5-4 | CASSFRDFPETQYF | TGTGCCAGCAGCTTCCGGGACTTTCCCGAGACCCAGTACTTC
once | TRBJ1-5 | - | TRBV2 | CASKDRNSNQPQHF | TGTGCCAGCAAGGACAGAAATAGCAATCAGCCCCAGCATTTT
- | TRBJ2-7 | - | TRBV10-3 | CAIRPSTSINEQYF | TGTGCCATCAGGCCCTCAACTAGTATCAACGAGCAGTACTTC
- | TRBJ1-2 | - | TRBV5-5 | CASSLGGLGPYGYTF | TGTGCCAGCAGCTTAGGAGGGCTCGGCCCCTATGGCTACACCTTC
- | TRBJ1-4 | - | TRBV19 | CASSIQRTNEKLFF | TGTGCCAGTAGTATACAGCGCACTAATGAAAAACTGTTTTTT
- | TRBJ1-1 | - | TRBV11-2 | CASSLVGLGGYTEAFF | TGTGCCAGCAGCTTAGTTGGACTCGGGGGTTACACTGAAGCTTTCTTT
- | TRBJ1-2 | - | TRBV6-5 | CASSYSQGGSRGYTF | TGTGCCAGCAGTTACTCACAGGGCGGGTCTCGGGGCTACACCTTC
once | TRBJ1-6 | - | TRBV5-1 | CASSLEAADYNSPLHF | TGCGCCAGCAGCTTGGAGGCGGCTGACTATAATTCACCCCTCCACTTT
- | TRBJ1-5 | - | TRBV12-5 | CASGLEGSLGPQHF | TGTGCTAGTGGTTTAGAAGGGTCCCTGGGGCCCCAGCATTTT
- | TRBJ1-1 | - | TRBV20-1 | CSAAVTEAFF | TGCAGTGCCGCGGTTACTGAAGCTTTCTTT
- | TRBJ2-1 | - | TRBV5-4 | CASSLGGGADNEQFF | TGTGCCAGCAGCTTGGGAGGGGGGGCTGACAATGAGCAGTTCTTC
- | TRBJ1-1 | - | TRBV4-1 | CASSQGLYTEAFF | TGCGCCAGCAGCCAGGGGTTATACACTGAAGCTTTCTTT
- | TRBJ2-1 | - | TRBV6-5 | CASRPGGLYNEQFF | TGTGCCAGCAGGCCTGGGGGCCTCTACAATGAGCAGTTCTTC
- | TRBJ2-3 | TRBD2 | TRBV2 | CASSPPLGGGAGDTQYF | TGTGCCAGCAGCCCTCCCCTTGGCGGGGGGGCAGGAGATACGCAGTATTTT
- | TRBJ1-2 | - | TRBV2 | CASRGTEFYGYTF | TGTGCCAGCAGAGGGACGGAGTTCTATGGCTACACCTTC
- | TRBJ1-1 | - | TRBV12-3/TRBV12-4 | CASSLVENTEAFF | TGTGCCAGCAGTTTAGTGGAGAACACTGAAGCTTTCTTT
- | TRBJ2-7 | - | TRBV5-1 | CASSLEGDYRGEQYF | TGCGCCAGCAGCTTGGAAGGGGATTATCGGGGCGAGCAGTACTTC
once | TRBJ1-1 | TRBD1 | TRBV6-4 | CASSDRPGGYTEAFF | TGTGCCAGCAGTGACAGGCCAGGGGGGTACACTGAAGCTTTCTTT
- | TRBJ1-1 | TRBD1 | TRBV10-3 | CASWGSGQMNTEAFF | TGTGCCAGCTGGGGCTCGGGACAGATGAACACTGAAGCTTTCTTT
- | TRBJ1-3 | - | TRBV27 | CASSLRPPGAGNTIYF | TGTGCCAGCAGTTTACGCCCACCCGGAGCTGGAAACACCATATATTTT
few | TRBJ1-2 | TRBD1 | TRBV2 | CASTGQGAFGGGYTF | TGTGCCAGCACAGGACAGGGGGCTTTCGGGGGTGGCTACACCTTC
once | TRBJ2-2 | TRBD2 | TRBV11-2 | CASSPSLGGTGELFF | TGTGCCAGCAGCCCCTCCCTGGGGGGGACCGGGGAGCTGTTTTTT
- | TRBJ1-1 | - | TRBV3-1/TRBV3-2 | CASSQTGNTEAFF | TGTGCCAGCAGCCAAACCGGTAACACTGAAGCTTTCTTT
- | TRBJ1-6 | TRBD1 | TRBV19 | CASSISAGGASPLHF | TGTGCCAGTAGTATATCGGCAGGGGGGGCTTCACCCCTCCACTTT
- | TRBJ1-3 | - | TRBV7-3 | CASSLGPGGREDTIYF | TGTGCCAGCAGCTTAGGGCCAGGCGGAAGGGAAGACACCATATATTTT
- | TRBJ2-5 | - | TRBV6-6 | CASSLLGGLGETQYF | TGTGCCAGCAGCCTTTTGGGGGGCCTAGGTGAGACCCAGTACTTC
- | TRBJ2-1 | - | TRBV7-8 | CASSLEAGNNEQFF | TGTGCCAGCAGCTTAGAGGCAGGGAACAATGAGCAGTTCTTC
once | TRBJ1-1 | - | TRBV2 | CASRFRGAGAEAFF | TGTGCCAGCAGGTTCCGGGGGGCTGGCGCTGAAGCTTTCTTT
- | TRBJ1-5 | - | TRBV6-5 | CASVPSGGSNQPQHF | TGTGCCAGCGTACCTTCTGGGGGTAGCAATCAGCCCCAGCATTTT
- | TRBJ2-1 | - | TRBV7-2 | CASSLRSGKYNEQFF | TGTGCCAGCAGCTTGAGAAGCGGAAAATACAATGAGCAGTTCTTC
once | TRBJ1-1 | - | TRBV27 | CASISWGGRNTEAFF | TGTGCCAGCATCTCATGGGGGGGCCGGAACACTGAAGCTTTCTTT
- | TRBJ1-1 | - | TRBV5-1 | CASSYGGGLEAFF | TGCGCCAGCAGCTACGGAGGCGGACTTGAAGCTTTCTTT
- | TRBJ2-7 | TRBD2 | TRBV6-5 | CAISPLAVSSYEQYF | TGTGCCATTTCCCCCCTAGCGGTTAGCTCCTACGAGCAGTACTTC
- | TRBJ2-5 | TRBD1 | TRBV4-2 | CASSRQGVGQETQYF | TGTGCCAGCAGCCGTCAGGGGGTTGGACAAGAGACCCAGTACTTC
- | TRBJ2-1 | - | TRBV7-3 | CASSSGGINNEQFF | TGTGCCAGCAGCTCCGGCGGGATCAACAATGAGCAGTTCTTC
- | TRBJ1-6 | - | TRBV15 | CATSRAQGYSPLHF | TGTGCCACCAGCAGAGCTCAGGGGTACTCACCCCTCCACTTT
- | TRBJ1-1 | - | TRBV20-1 | CSASYSEAFF | TGCAGTGCTAGCTACTCTGAAGCTTTCTTT
- | TRBJ2-7 | - | TRBV21-1 | CASSKGATYEQYF | TGTGCCAGCAGCAAAGGGGCCACCTACGAGCAGTACTTC
- | TRBJ1-6 | - | TRBV7-9 | CASSLGGSSYNSPLHF | TGTGCCAGCAGCCTAGGAGGGAGCTCCTATAATTCACCCCTCCACTTT
once | TRBJ2-3 | - | TRBV18 | CASSPGGLDTQYF | TGTGCCAGCTCACCAGGGGGGTTGGATACGCAGTATTTT
- | TRBJ1-2 | - | TRBV6-6 | CASRPQENGYTF | TGTGCCAGCAGGCCTCAGGAGAATGGCTACACCTTC
- | TRBJ2-6 | - | TRBV6-2/TRBV6-3 | CASSSDSSGANVLTF | TGTGCCAGCAGTTCCGACAGCTCTGGGGCCAACGTCCTGACTTTC
- | TRBJ1-1 | TRBD1 | TRBV5-6 | CASSLGTGVLNEAFF | TGTGCCAGCAGCCTCGGGACAGGGGTTCTAAATGAAGCTTTCTTT
- | TRBJ1-2 | - | TRBV27 | CASSPKQPRDGYTF | TGTGCCAGCAGTCCAAAACAGCCGAGGGATGGCTACACCTTC
once | TRBJ2-7 | TRBD1 | TRBV7-9 | CASSSWTGGVEQYF | TGTGCCAGCAGCAGCTGGACAGGGGGCGTCGAGCAGTACTTC
once | TRBJ2-5 | - | TRBV2 | CATPLDGAPMQETQYF | TGTGCCACCCCTCTCGATGGAGCACCTATGCAAGAGACCCAGTACTTC
once | TRBJ2-5 | - | TRBV6-5 | CASSYSGRRETQYF | TGTGCCAGCAGTTACTCCGGCAGGAGGGAGACCCAGTACTTC
- | TRBJ1-5 | TRBD1 | TRBV5-1 | CASSLAGQGAGQPQHF | TGCGCCAGCAGCTTGGCCGGACAGGGGGCAGGGCAGCCCCAGCATTTT
- | TRBJ1-5 | - | TRBV19 | CASSLGAGTNQPQHF | TGTGCCAGTAGTCTCGGGGCAGGGACCAATCAGCCCCAGCATTTT